These 28 T cell receptor beta chains were sequenced from one sample in a study of cytomegalovirus exposure and HLA in healthy donors. The PCR made use of 60 Vbeta and 13 Jbeta primers. This table comes from immunoSEQ multiplex PCR, and its TCRdb copy is limited to in-frame clones, with some not included. The sample yields about 150,000 clones, approximately 87% seen once. The specimen sequenced was PBMCs. All receptors derive from a woman aged 25-40 years in good health and CMV-seronegative.

The chain joins TRBV5-1 to TRBJ1-3; 8 nucleotides line up with TRBD1. The germline V gene has CDR1 SGHRS and CDR2 YFSETQ. There are 16 residues in the CDR3. V was clipped by 0 bases and J by 3 bases; unmatched bases: 5. The CDR3: CASSLDPGGSGNTIYF. CDR3 sequence (DNA): TGCGCCAGCAGCTTGGACCCAGGGGGCAGTGGAAACACCATATATTTT.

The CDR3 nucleotides are TGTGCCAGCAGCCCCATAGCGGGGCCCTCCCTTTACGAGCAGTACTTC. Its protein is CASSPIAGPSLYEQYF. The V gene is TRBV9, the J gene TRBJ2-7, with TRBD2 identical over 8 bases. Germline CDR1 and CDR2: SGDLS and YYNGEE. The CDR3 length is 16 residues. J lost 4 bases, V lost 4 bases, and 13 bases had no gene match.

The chain uses TRBV4-2 and TRBJ2-3, with 9 positions matching TRBD2. Germline CDR1 is LGHNA and CDR2 is YNFKEQ. V was pared by 4 bases and J by 2 bases, with 10 bases of the junction left unmatched. The CDR3 consists of 17 residues. The CDR3 region is CASSPLRPSGTTDTQYF. The CDR3 nucleotides read TGTGCCAGCAGCCCTCTCCGGCCTAGCGGGACCACAGATACGCAGTATTTT.

This clone was counted only a few times. The chain uses TRBV5-6 and TRBJ1-4; a possible D gene is TRBD1 (6 bases). The V and J ends lost 2 bases and 11 bases respectively, with 22 bases between them. The V gene's germline CDR1 is SGHDT and CDR2 YYEEEE. The CDR3 length is 16 residues. CDR3 region: CASSFGGPRGAEKLFF. The CDR3 coding sequence is TGTGCCAGCAGCTTTGGAGGCCCCCGGGGGGCTGAGAAACTGTTTTTT.

V is TRBV27 and J is TRBJ1-6; maybe TRBD1 (5 bases). V lost 6 bases and J 0 bases, leaving 15 bases between the germline ends. The CDR3 contains 17 residues. Germline assignment: CDR1 MNHEY and CDR2 SMNVEV (reference sequence). CDR3 in amino acids: CASSPRPGGSYNSPLHF. The CDR3 DNA is TGTGCCAGCAGCCCTAGACCCGGGGGCTCCTATAATTCACCCCTCCACTTT.

The V gene is TRBV5-5, the J gene TRBJ2-7; tentative D call: TRBD2 (6 bases). In germline, CDR1 is SGHKS, CDR2 YYEKEE (reference sequence). With 0 bases removed from V and 4 bases from J, the gap between germline ends came to 14 bases. The CDR3 has 15 amino acids. The CDR3 region has the DNA TGTGCCAGCAGCTTGGCCGGGGGTTATACATACGAGCAGTACTTC. Its protein is CASSLAGGYTYEQYF.

This chain connects TRBV27 to TRBJ1-2; D is ambiguous. The CDR3 runs to 15 residues. V dropped 0 bases and J dropped 8 bases, with 16 bases sitting between them. CDR1 MNHEY and CDR2 SMNVEV come from the germline V gene (reference sequence). CDR3 nucleotide sequence: TGTGCCAGCAGTTTATCGTCGGGGATAGGTTCGGGCTACACCTTC. Amino acid sequence: CASSLSSGIGSGYTF.

The CDR3 DNA reads TGTGCCAGCAGCTTAGGAGGGGGCTTTTACGAGCAGTACTTC. Translated, it gives CASSLGGGFYEQYF. The rearrangement joins TRBV7-2 to TRBJ2-7; 7 positions agree with TRBD1. The CDR3 is made up of 14 amino acids. Germline V gene data show CDR1 as SGHTA and CDR2 as FQGNSA. Germline trimming cut 1 base from V and 4 bases from J; bases unmatched to any gene: 4.

The chain carries TRBV5-4 and TRBJ2-7; 8 nucleotides match TRBD1. This CDR3 comprises 13 residues. Per the germline V gene, CDR1 is SGHNT and CDR2 is YYREEE (reference sequence). The ends lost 4 bases at V and 7 bases at J; junction bases unmatched: 7. The CDR3 nucleotides read TGTGCCAGCAGCCGCACGACAGGGGATGAGCAGTACTTC. Protein product: CASSRTTGDEQYF.

This clone was seen a single time. The rearrangement links TRBV9 to TRBJ2-1, with 7 positions matching TRBD2. J lost 2 bases, V lost 0 bases, and 5 bases had no gene match. The germline V gene has CDR1 SGDLS and CDR2 YYNGEE. CDR3 size: 16 residues. CDR3 bases: TGTGCCAGCAGCGTAGTAAGCGGGGTGACCTACAATGAGCAGTTCTTC. As protein: CASSVVSGVTYNEQFF.

V and J are TRBV7-9 and TRBJ1-5; D is perhaps TRBD1 (5 bases). Between the trimmed V and J ends, which lost 4 bases and 16 bases, there was a span of 14 bases. The CDR3 is made up of 11 amino acids. CDR1 is SEHNR, CDR2 FQNEAQ, per germline (reference sequence). In nucleotides, the CDR3 is TGTGCCAGCAGCTATACAGGTGACCTCCATTTT. Its translation: CASSYTGDLHF.

This sequence joins TRBV19 and TRBJ1-5; 7 positions agree with TRBD1. The CDR3 length is 18 residues. Trimming cost V 5 bases and J 0 bases; bases outside gene matches: 13. Germline CDR1 is LNHDA and CDR2 is SQIVND (reference sequence). The DNA for the CDR3 is TGTGCCAGTAGTGTAGGGACAGCGATATATTATAGCAATCAGCCCCAGCATTTT. Protein sequence: CASSVGTAIYYSNQPQHF.

This sequence joins TRBV11-3 and TRBJ2-2; D is perhaps TRBD1 (6 bases). This CDR3 has 12 amino acids. Per germline, CDR1 SGHNT and CDR2 YENEEA. Trimming removed 5 bases at V and 6 bases at J, with 7 bases between. In DNA, the CDR3 is TGTGCCAGCAGCCACAGGGCCGGGGAGCTGTTTTTT. This encodes CASSHRAGELFF.

As DNA, the CDR3 is TGTGCCAGCTCACCATCGGAGGAGTACGAGCAGTACTTC. Amino acids: CASSPSEEYEQYF. V gene TRBV18 combines with J gene TRBJ2-7; a possible D gene is TRBD2 (5 bases). Trimming left V 2 bases short and J 4 bases short, with 9 bases between. The CDR3 covers 13 residues. CDR1 is KGHSH and CDR2 is LQKENI in the germline V gene.

CDR3 loop: CAISESGGDPYEQYF. CDR3 DNA: TGTGCCATCAGTGAGTCGGGAGGGGACCCCTACGAGCAGTACTTC. The genes are TRBV10-3 and TRBJ2-7; 7 nucleotides align to TRBD2. Germline values: CDR1 ENHRY, CDR2 SYGVKD. The CDR3 covers 15 residues. The V gene end was trimmed by 0 bases and the J gene end by 2 bases; junction bases not matched to a gene: 4.

The chain carries TRBV28 and TRBJ2-7; 8 bases are shared with TRBD1. The CDR3 sequence is 14 residues long. Germline CDR1 reads MDHEN; CDR2 reads SYDVKM. V trimming: 5 bases; J trimming: 2 bases; junction bases outside the gene matches: 5. The CDR3 here is CASSVDRDTYEQYF. Written as DNA, the CDR3 is TGTGCCAGCAGTGTGGACAGGGATACCTACGAGCAGTACTTC.

The chain employs TRBV5-8 and TRBJ2-5; no firm D call. The V end was cut by 0 bases, the J end by 1 base, with 4 bases between. There are 13 residues in the CDR3. Germline V gives CDR1 SGHTS, CDR2 YDEGEE. The CDR3 nucleotides are TGTGCCAGCAGCTTGGCAGTCCAAGAGACCCAGTACTTC. Its protein product is CASSLAVQETQYF.

This chain links TRBV30 with TRBJ2-7; TRBD2 is a possible D gene (6 bases). The CDR3 spans 11 residues. The germline V and J ends were trimmed by 2 bases and 9 bases, with 11 bases remaining between them. Germline CDR1 GTSNPN, CDR2 SVGIG (reference sequence). CDR3 region: CAWSTRGWQYF. CDR3 nucleotides: TGTGCCTGGAGTACCCGGGGGTGGCAGTACTTC.

V gene TRBV4-1 combines with J gene TRBJ1-4; 8 nucleotides agree with TRBD1. J was trimmed by 8 bases and V by 0 bases; bases with no gene match: 8. The germline V gene encodes CDR1 MGHRA and CDR2 YSYEKL. There are 16 residues in the CDR3. The DNA of the CDR3 is TGCGCCAGCAGCCAAGATCGGGCCAGGGGGCAAGAAAAACTGTTTTTT. Translation: CASSQDRARGQEKLFF.

The chain recombines TRBV28 with TRBJ2-7; maybe TRBD1 (5 bases). Looked up from germline, CDR1 is MDHEN and CDR2 is SYDVKM. The CDR3 runs to 13 residues. Deletions cut 7 bases from V and 6 bases from J, with 16 bases between. In DNA form, the CDR3 reads TGTGCCAGCACGATTCAGGGCCAGCCCGAGCAGTACTTC. It translates to CASTIQGQPEQYF.

This chain joins TRBV29-1 and TRBJ1-1; tentative D call: TRBD1 (6 bases). Looked up from germline, CDR1 is SQVTM and CDR2 is ANQGSEA. Between the trimmed V and J ends, which lost 6 bases and 4 bases, there was a span of 18 bases. The CDR3 has 14 amino acids. CDR3 protein: CSVRRGGAATEAFF. CDR3 DNA: TGCAGCGTCCGGAGGGGGGGGGCGGCCACTGAAGCTTTCTTT.

This chain's CDR3 is CASSPGTGLIGTEAFF. For the CDR3, the DNA is TGTGCCAGCAGCCCAGGGACAGGGTTGATCGGCACTGAAGCTTTCTTT. This sequence joins TRBV7-2 and TRBJ1-1; the match to TRBD1 covers 9 bases. J gave up 4 bases and V 5 bases, and 11 bases lay outside the gene matches. The CDR3 extends over 16 amino acids. CDR1 and CDR2 (germline): SGHTA, FQGNSA.

V and J are TRBV5-1 and TRBJ1-2, with 11 positions matching TRBD1. After removal of 4 bases from V and 5 bases from J, the junction contained 7 bases not matched to a gene. Germline values: CDR1 SGHRS, CDR2 YFSETQ. The CDR3 is made up of 15 amino acids. CDR3 amino acids: CASSLRTGGPYGYTF. The DNA of the CDR3 is TGCGCCAGCAGCCTACGGACAGGGGGCCCGTATGGCTACACCTTC.

The V and J genes are TRBV4-3 and TRBJ1-4; D call uncertain. CDR3 size: 14 residues. Trimming took 2 bases from V and 8 from J, leaving 12 bases between them. Per germline, CDR1 LGHNA and CDR2 YSLEER. The CDR3 protein is CASSQNSLGEKLFF. The CDR3 coding sequence is TGCGCCAGCAGCCAAAACAGCCTCGGAGAAAAACTGTTTTTT.

As DNA, the CDR3 is TGTGCCAGCAGCGTATACGGACAGGGGATGGACGGAGAGACCCAGTACTTC. This sequence encodes CASSVYGQGMDGETQYF. The chain carries TRBV9 and TRBJ2-5; 9 bases are shared with TRBD1. The germline V gene has CDR1 SGDLS and CDR2 YYNGEE. Trimming cost V 1 base and J 4 bases; bases outside gene matches: 11. The CDR3 runs to 17 residues.

This clone was detected a few times. This rearrangement joins TRBV5-4 to TRBJ2-2; tentative D call: TRBD1 (5 bases). Trimming pared 4 bases from V and 7 bases from J, leaving 17 bases between. The V gene's germline CDR1 is SGHNT and CDR2 YYREEE (reference sequence). This CDR3 has 15 residues. CDR3: CASSPPPGMSGELFF. In DNA form, the CDR3 reads TGTGCCAGCAGCCCTCCCCCAGGGATGAGCGGGGAGCTGTTTTTT.

The chain combines TRBV4-1 with TRBJ2-5, with 14 nucleotides matching TRBD2. Germline loops: CDR1 MGHRA, CDR2 YSYEKL. V lost 0 bases, J lost 5 bases, and 8 bases stayed unmatched. The CDR3 sequence is 18 residues long. The chain's CDR3 is CASSQETGTSGSWETQYF. The CDR3 DNA is TGCGCCAGCAGCCAAGAAACCGGGACTAGCGGGAGTTGGGAGACCCAGTACTTC.

The V call is TRBV4-1, the J call TRBJ2-1; 14 positions agree with TRBD2. V was clipped by 4 bases and J by 8 bases; unmatched bases: 13. This CDR3 comprises 18 residues. Germline V gene data show CDR1 as MGHRA and CDR2 as YSYEKL. The CDR3, as DNA: TGCGCCAGCAGCCGAGGACTAGCGGGAGGATTTCTACGGGATGAGCAGTTCTTC. Translation gives CASSRGLAGGFLRDEQFF.